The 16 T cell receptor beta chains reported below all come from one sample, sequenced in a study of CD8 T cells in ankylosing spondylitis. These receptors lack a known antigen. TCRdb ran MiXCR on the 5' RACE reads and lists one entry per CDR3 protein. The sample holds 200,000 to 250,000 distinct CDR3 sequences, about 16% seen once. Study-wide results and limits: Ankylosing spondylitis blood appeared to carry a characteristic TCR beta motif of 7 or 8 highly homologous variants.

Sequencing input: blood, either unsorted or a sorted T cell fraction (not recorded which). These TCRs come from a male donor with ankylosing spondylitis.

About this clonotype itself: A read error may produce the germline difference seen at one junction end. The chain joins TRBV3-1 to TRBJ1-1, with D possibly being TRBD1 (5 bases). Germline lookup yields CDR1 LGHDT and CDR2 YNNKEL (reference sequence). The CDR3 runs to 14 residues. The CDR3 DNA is TGTACCAGCAGCCAACAGGTTCTCGCCACTGAAGCTTTCTTT. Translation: CTSSQQVLATEAFF.

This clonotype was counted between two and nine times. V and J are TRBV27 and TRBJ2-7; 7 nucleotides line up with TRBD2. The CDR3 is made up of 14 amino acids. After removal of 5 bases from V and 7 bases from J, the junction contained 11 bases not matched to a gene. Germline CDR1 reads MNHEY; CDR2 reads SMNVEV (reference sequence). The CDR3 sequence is CASSPGAGWWEQYF. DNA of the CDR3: TGTGCCAGCAGTCCCGGAGCGGGGTGGTGGGAGCAGTACTTC.

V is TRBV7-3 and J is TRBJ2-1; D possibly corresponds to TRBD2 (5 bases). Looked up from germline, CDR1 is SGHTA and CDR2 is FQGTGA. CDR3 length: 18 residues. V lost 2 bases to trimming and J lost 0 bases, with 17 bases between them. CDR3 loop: CASSLRFGSLSSYNEQFF. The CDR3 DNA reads TGTGCCAGCAGCTTACGATTTGGGAGTTTGAGCTCCTACAATGAGCAGTTCTTC.

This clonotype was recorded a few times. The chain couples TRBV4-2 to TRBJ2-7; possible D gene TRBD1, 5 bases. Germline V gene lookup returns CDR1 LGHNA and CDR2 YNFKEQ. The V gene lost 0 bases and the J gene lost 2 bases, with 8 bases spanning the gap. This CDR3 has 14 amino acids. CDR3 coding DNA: TGTGCCAGCAGCCAAGAAAACAGGCCCTACGAGCAGTACTTC. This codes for CASSQENRPYEQYF.

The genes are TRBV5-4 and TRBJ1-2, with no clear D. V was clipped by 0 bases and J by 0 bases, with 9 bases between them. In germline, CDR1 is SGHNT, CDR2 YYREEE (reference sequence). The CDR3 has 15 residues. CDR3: CASSLGVTPNYGYTF. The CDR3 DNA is TGTGCCAGCAGCTTGGGGGTCACTCCTAACTATGGCTACACCTTC. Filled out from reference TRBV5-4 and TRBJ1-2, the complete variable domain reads ETGVTQSPTHLIKTRGQQVTLRCSSQSGHNTVSWYQQALGQGPQFIFQYYREEENGRGNFPPRFSGLQFPNYSSELNVNALELDDSALYLCASSLGVTPNYGYTFGSGTRLTVV.

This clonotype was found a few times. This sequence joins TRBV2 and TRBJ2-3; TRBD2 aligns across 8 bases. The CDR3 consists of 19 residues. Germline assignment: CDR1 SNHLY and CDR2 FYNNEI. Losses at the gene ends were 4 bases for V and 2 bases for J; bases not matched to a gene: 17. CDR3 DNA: TGTGCCAGCAGTGGACCACTGGGGGAGCGGGAGTTAACCACAGATACGCAGTATTTT. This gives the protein CASSGPLGERELTTDTQYF.

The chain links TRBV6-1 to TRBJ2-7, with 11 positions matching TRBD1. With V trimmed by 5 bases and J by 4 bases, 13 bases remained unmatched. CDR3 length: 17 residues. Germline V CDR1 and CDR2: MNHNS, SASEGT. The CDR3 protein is CASSKSWTGGFFYEQYF. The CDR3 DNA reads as TGTGCCAGCAGTAAAAGTTGGACAGGGGGCTTTTTTTACGAGCAGTACTTC.

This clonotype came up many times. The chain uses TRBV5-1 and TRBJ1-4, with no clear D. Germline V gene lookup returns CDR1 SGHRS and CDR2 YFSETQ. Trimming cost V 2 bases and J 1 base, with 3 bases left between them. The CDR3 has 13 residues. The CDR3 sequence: CASSFGTNEKLFF. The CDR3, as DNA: TGCGCCAGCAGCTTCGGAACTAATGAAAAACTGTTTTTT.

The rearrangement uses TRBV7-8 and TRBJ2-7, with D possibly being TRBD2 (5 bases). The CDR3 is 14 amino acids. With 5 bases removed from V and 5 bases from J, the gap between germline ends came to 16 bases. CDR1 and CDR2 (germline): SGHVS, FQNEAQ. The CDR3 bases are TGTGCCAGCAGCCCCATGGGAGAGTCGGACGAGCAGTACTTC. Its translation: CASSPMGESDEQYF. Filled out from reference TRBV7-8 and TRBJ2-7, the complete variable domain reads GAGVSQSPRYKVAKRGQDVALRCDPISGHVSLFWYQQALGQGPEFLTYFQNEAQLDKSGLPSDRFFAERPEGSVSTLKIQRTQQEDSAVYLCASSPMGESDEQYFGPGTRLTVT.

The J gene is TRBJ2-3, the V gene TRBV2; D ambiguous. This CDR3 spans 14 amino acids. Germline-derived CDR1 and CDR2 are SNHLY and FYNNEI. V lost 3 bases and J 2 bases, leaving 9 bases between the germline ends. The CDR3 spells CASSDSTSTDTQYF. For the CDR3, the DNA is TGTGCCAGCAGTGACTCAACATCCACAGATACGCAGTATTTT.

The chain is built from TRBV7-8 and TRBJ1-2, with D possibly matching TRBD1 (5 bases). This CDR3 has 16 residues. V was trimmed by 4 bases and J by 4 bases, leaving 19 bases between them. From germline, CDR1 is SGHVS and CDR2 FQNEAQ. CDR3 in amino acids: CASSSPAQGTVYGYTF. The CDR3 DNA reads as TGTGCCAGCAGCTCCCCGGCCCAGGGAACGGTCTATGGCTACACCTTC.

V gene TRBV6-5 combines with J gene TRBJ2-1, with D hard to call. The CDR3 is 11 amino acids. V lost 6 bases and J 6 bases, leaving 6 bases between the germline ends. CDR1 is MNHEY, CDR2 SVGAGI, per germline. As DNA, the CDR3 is TGTGCCAGCAGCACAGCCAATGAGCAGTTCTTC. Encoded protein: CASSTANEQFF.

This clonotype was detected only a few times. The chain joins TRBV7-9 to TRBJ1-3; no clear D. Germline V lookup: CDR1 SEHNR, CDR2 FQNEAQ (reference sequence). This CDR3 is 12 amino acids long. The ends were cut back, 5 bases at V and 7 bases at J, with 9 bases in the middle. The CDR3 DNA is TGTGCCAGCAGCCTGAGCCCGAACACCATATATTTT. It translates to CASSLSPNTIYF.

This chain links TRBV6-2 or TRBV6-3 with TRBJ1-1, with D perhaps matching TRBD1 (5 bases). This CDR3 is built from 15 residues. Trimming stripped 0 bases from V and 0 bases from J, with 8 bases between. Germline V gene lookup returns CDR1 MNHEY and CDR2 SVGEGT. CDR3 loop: CASSYSEGLNTEAFF. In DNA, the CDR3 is TGTGCCAGCAGTTACTCGGAGGGACTGAACACTGAAGCTTTCTTT.

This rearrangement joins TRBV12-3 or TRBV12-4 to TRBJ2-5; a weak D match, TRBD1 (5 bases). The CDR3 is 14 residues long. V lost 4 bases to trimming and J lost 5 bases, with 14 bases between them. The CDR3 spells CASSSIERQETQYF. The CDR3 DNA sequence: TGTGCCAGCAGTTCCATCGAGCGACAGGAGACCCAGTACTTC.

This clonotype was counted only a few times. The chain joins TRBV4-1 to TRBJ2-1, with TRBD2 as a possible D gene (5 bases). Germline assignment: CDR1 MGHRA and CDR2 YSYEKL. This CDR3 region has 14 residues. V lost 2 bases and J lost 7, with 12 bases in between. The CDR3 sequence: CASSQLLAMNEQFF. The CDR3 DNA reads TGCGCCAGCAGCCAACTGCTAGCAATGAATGAGCAGTTCTTC.